This entry lists 24 T cell receptor beta chains sequenced from one sample in a study of blood T cell repertoires in COVID-19 (dated by TCRdb to 2018 to 2021). The library was obtained by the immunoSEQ multiplex PCR assay. In its TCRdb copy, this immuneACCESS table keeps in-frame sequences only and misses some clones. Where compared with another copy, unresolved V genes explain less than half of these, and the others have no known cause. The sample records approximately 35,000 clones, 80% of which are singletons. Roughly a third of the sample comes from the top ten. The sequenced material came from peripheral blood. All receptors derive from a man older than 75 with acute or convalescent COVID-19.

The chain uses TRBV5-4 and TRBJ2-7; tentatively, D is TRBD1 (6 bases). The germline gives CDR1 SGHNT, CDR2 YYREEE (reference sequence). The germline V and J ends were trimmed by 1 base and 2 bases, with 7 bases remaining between them. CDR3 length: 13 residues. In DNA form, the CDR3 reads TGTGCCAGCAGCTTGAACAGGGCCTACGAGCAGTACTTC. This codes for CASSLNRAYEQYF.

The chain has TRBV5-4 and TRBJ2-5; D might be TRBD2 (5 bases). The CDR3 has 12 residues. The V and J ends lost 6 bases and 7 bases respectively, with 13 bases between them. Germline CDR1 SGHNT, CDR2 YYREEE (reference sequence). In nucleotides, the CDR3 is TGTGCCAGCATGAGGGATATGGGGACCCAGTACTTC. Translation: CASMRDMGTQYF. The complete variable domain, with remaining parts taken from reference TRBV5-4 and TRBJ2-5, reads ETGVTQSPTHLIKTRGQQVTLRCSSQSGHNTVSWYQQALGQGPQFIFQYYREEENGRGNFPPRFSGLQFPNYSSELNVNALELDDSALYLCASMRDMGTQYFGPGTRLLVL.

The gene calls are TRBV19 and TRBJ1-2; unclear D gene. V lost 3 bases, J lost 2 bases, and 4 bases lay in between. Per germline, CDR1 LNHDA and CDR2 SQIVND (reference sequence). The CDR3 length is 12 residues. The CDR3 sequence: CASSMQNYGYTF. The CDR3 nucleotides are TGTGCCAGTAGTATGCAGAACTATGGCTACACCTTC.

The chain joins TRBV5-5 to TRBJ2-7, with D unclear. Germline assignment: CDR1 SGHKS and CDR2 YYEKEE (reference sequence). This CDR3 comprises 15 residues. V was cut by 4 bases and J by 4 bases, with 18 bases left in between. The CDR3 DNA sequence: TGTGCCAGCAGCCTAGGCCCGGGTCATCGGTACGAGCAGTACTTC. This codes for CASSLGPGHRYEQYF.

The genes are TRBV29-1 and TRBJ1-2, with 9 bases matching TRBD1. The CDR3 sequence is 13 residues long. V was pared by 7 bases and J by 5 bases, with 8 bases of the junction left unmatched. Germline V gene data show CDR1 as SQVTM and CDR2 as ANQGSEA. For the CDR3, the DNA is TGCAGCGCTCCAAAGGACAGGGGATATGGCTACACCTTC. As protein: CSAPKDRGYGYTF.

The chain combines TRBV25-1 with TRBJ1-2; the match to TRBD1 covers 9 bases. CDR1 is MGHDK and CDR2 is SYGVNS in the germline V gene. This CDR3 spans 15 amino acids. With V trimmed by 0 bases and J by 7 bases, 6 bases remained unmatched. This CDR3 is CASSEYGTGRSGYTF. The CDR3, as DNA: TGTGCCAGCAGTGAATATGGGACAGGGAGAAGTGGCTACACCTTC.

The chain has TRBV7-3 and TRBJ2-5; TRBD1 agrees at 9 bases. Trimming at V came to 2 bases and at J to 4 bases, leaving 5 bases not matched to a gene. CDR1 and CDR2 from the germline V gene are SGHTA and FQGTGA. This CDR3 has 15 residues. This CDR3 reads CASSLFGTGRETQYF. CDR3 bases: TGTGCCAGCAGCTTATTTGGGACAGGGCGAGAGACCCAGTACTTC.

The genes are TRBV9 and TRBJ2-7; D is unclear. This CDR3 is built from 15 residues. Germline loops: CDR1 SGDLS, CDR2 YYNGEE. With 4 bases removed from V and 0 bases from J, the gap between germline ends came to 14 bases. CDR3 residues: CASSPPSGVSYEQYF. The CDR3 DNA is TGTGCCAGCAGCCCCCCATCCGGAGTCTCCTACGAGCAGTACTTC.

The chain uses TRBV2 and TRBJ2-5, with D tentatively TRBD1 (5 bases). Trimming pared 6 bases from V and 9 bases from J, leaving 14 bases between. CDR1 is SNHLY, CDR2 FYNNEI, per germline. This CDR3 comprises 12 residues. CDR3 nucleotide sequence: TGTGCCAGCAGCGAATCCCAGGGCCCCCAGTACTTC. This sequence encodes CASSESQGPQYF.

The sample holds a few counts of this clone. The chain links TRBV27 to TRBJ1-3, with D unclear. V was pared by 11 bases and J by 0 bases, with 5 bases between. Germline assignment: CDR1 MNHEY and CDR2 SMNVEV (reference sequence). The CDR3 runs to 11 residues. The CDR3 region has the DNA TGTGCCTTTCTCTCTGGAAACACCATATATTTT. As protein: CAFLSGNTIYF.

The chain has TRBV6-5 and TRBJ2-2; the match to TRBD1 covers 12 bases. Per germline, CDR1 MNHEY and CDR2 SVGAGI. The CDR3 runs to 15 residues. V was clipped by 6 bases and J by 7 bases; unmatched bases: 6. CDR3 DNA sequence: TGTGCCAGCAGGGCCGGGACAGGGGGCGGCGGGGAGCTGTTTTTT. It codes for CASRAGTGGGGELFF.

The rearrangement uses TRBV19 and TRBJ1-5; TRBD1 might be the D (5 bases). With 5 bases removed from V and 0 bases from J, the gap between germline ends came to 11 bases. CDR3 length equals 15 residues. Germline loops: CDR1 LNHDA, CDR2 SQIVND (reference sequence). The CDR3 loop reads CASSSGGNSNQPQHF. CDR3 DNA: TGTGCCAGTAGTTCCGGGGGTAATAGCAATCAGCCCCAGCATTTT.

In its sample, this clone was seen a few times. The V and J genes are TRBV4-1 and TRBJ1-2, with 9 nucleotides matching TRBD1. The CDR3 contains 16 residues. CDR1 and CDR2 from the germline V gene are MGHRA and YSYEKL. Losses at the gene ends were 2 bases for V and 4 bases for J; bases not matched to a gene: 8. The CDR3 nucleotides read TGCGCCAGCAGCCAACAGGCGAGACAGGGGGTCTATGGCTACACCTTC. Protein product: CASSQQARQGVYGYTF.

The V and J genes are TRBV19 and TRBJ2-2, with 7 bases lining up with TRBD2. CDR1 is LNHDA and CDR2 is SQIVND in the germline V gene (reference sequence). The length of the CDR3 is 15 residues. V shed 6 bases and J 1 base; nucleotides not matched to a gene: 5. Here the CDR3 reads CASRGGLVNTGELFF. The CDR3 DNA is TGTGCCAGTAGGGGAGGACTAGTGAACACCGGGGAGCTGTTTTTT.

The gene calls are TRBV5-1 and TRBJ1-2; D might be TRBD1 (5 bases). The CDR3 is made up of 12 amino acids. V was clipped by 1 base and J by 8 bases, with 9 bases between them. CDR1 is SGHRS and CDR2 is YFSETQ in the germline V gene. The CDR3 region has the DNA TGCGCCAGCAGCTTGTCTCCAGGGGGCTACACCTTC. This gives the protein CASSLSPGGYTF.

The V call is TRBV27, the J call TRBJ1-1, with TRBD1 as a possible D gene (6 bases). The length of the CDR3 is 13 residues. Germline values: CDR1 MNHEY, CDR2 SMNVEV (reference sequence). Deletions cut 7 bases from V and 7 bases from J, with 16 bases between. The CDR3 DNA reads TGTGCCAGCACATTTAGGGGGGGTAGTGAAGCTTTCTTT. It yields the protein CASTFRGGSEAFF.

The genes are TRBV3-1 (or the pseudogene TRBV3-2) and TRBJ2-5; 7 bases align to TRBD2. The germline gives CDR1 LGHDT, CDR2 YNNKEL (reference sequence). The V and J ends lost 3 bases and 0 bases, in that order; junction bases with no gene match: 4. The CDR3 extends over 15 amino acids. Here the CDR3 reads CASSQAGAHQETQYF. The CDR3 bases are TGTGCCAGCAGCCAGGCGGGAGCGCACCAAGAGACCCAGTACTTC.

The J gene is TRBJ1-1, the V gene TRBV21-1; TRBD1 reflects the table's D call only, with no check against the DNA. TRBV21-1 is reported as a pseudogene. The CDR3 is 15 residues long. The CDR3 DNA sequence: TGTGCCAGCAGCACCTACAGGGGCCCGAACACTGAAGCTTTCTTT. It codes for CASSTYRGPNTEAFF.

CDR3 amino acids: CASSQDRRSGYEQYF. The CDR3 DNA follows: TGCGCCAGCAGCCAAGATCGCCGTAGCGGCTACGAGCAGTACTTC. The V and J genes are TRBV4-3 and TRBJ2-7; D perhaps matches TRBD2 (6 bases). The CDR3 is 15 residues long. V was pared by 0 bases and J by 3 bases, with 12 bases between. The germline CDR1 and CDR2 sequences are LGHNA and YSLEER.

The chain uses TRBV5-5 and TRBJ1-5, with a tentative D call TRBD1 (6 bases). Germline CDR1 and CDR2: SGHKS and YYEKEE (reference sequence). This CDR3 has 15 amino acids. The V and J ends lost 3 bases and 6 bases respectively, with 16 bases between them. CDR3 loop: CASSYTGNSGQPQHF. CDR3 DNA: TGTGCCAGCAGCTACACAGGGAACTCCGGTCAGCCCCAGCATTTT.

The chain joins TRBV11-2 to TRBJ2-5, with 8 bases aligning to TRBD1. CDR1 and CDR2 (germline): SGHAT, FQNNGV. The ends lost 3 bases at V and 5 bases at J; junction bases unmatched: 5. This CDR3 is built from 14 residues. CDR3 protein: CASSFNRGLETQYF. CDR3 in DNA: TGTGCCAGCAGCTTTAACAGGGGGTTGGAGACCCAGTACTTC.

The rearrangement joins TRBV14 to TRBJ1-6, with D unclear. Germline values: CDR1 SGHDN, CDR2 FVKESK. V was trimmed by 0 bases and J by 7 bases, leaving 7 bases between them. The CDR3 contains 14 residues. CDR3 residues: CASSQDVRNSPLHF. CDR3 DNA sequence: TGTGCCAGCAGCCAAGATGTCCGGAATTCACCCCTCCACTTT.

CDR3 DNA sequence: TGCGCCAGCAGCCAAACTAGCGGGTATAATAGGGTTGGTCACGAGCAGTACTTC. It translates to CASSQTSGYNRVGHEQYF. The chain carries TRBV4-3 and TRBJ2-7; 9 bases map to TRBD2. CDR3 length: 18 residues. V dropped 2 bases and J dropped 5; count of bases not matched to a gene: 16. Germline V CDR1 and CDR2: LGHNA, YSLEER.

This sequence joins TRBV18 and TRBJ1-3; 9 bases are shared with TRBD1. CDR1 is KGHSH and CDR2 is LQKENI in the germline V gene. Trimming at V came to 2 bases and at J to 3 bases, leaving 8 bases not matched to a gene. The CDR3 runs to 17 residues. The CDR3 DNA reads as TGTGCCAGCTCACCATCTCCGGGACAGGGTTTTGGAAACACCATATATTTT. It specifies CASSPSPGQGFGNTIYF. The full variable domain, rest sourced from reference TRBV18 and TRBJ1-3, is NAGVMQNPRHLVRRRGQEARLRCSPMKGHSHVYWYRQLPEEGLKFMVYLQKENIIDESGMPKERFSAEFPKEGPSILRIQQVVRGDSAAYFCASSPSPGQGFGNTIYFGEGSWLTVV.